The rows below give T cell receptor beta chains drawn from one sample of a study of T cells in Graves' hyperthyroidism and ophthalmopathy. MiXCR, run by TCRdb on the multiplex PCR reads, gives a single entry per CDR3 protein. There are approximately 480,000 distinct CDR3 sequences in the sample; about a fifth occur only once, and about 25% lies in the top ten. Input material: blood. The source is a man between 18 and 35 years old with Graves' hyperthyroidism. The CDR3 runs from the conserved cysteine through the conserved F or W. The order of the fields is J gene, D gene, V gene, clone size, CDR3 protein, CDR3 DNA. A D gene is named only where the DNA matches it firmly. Expanded clones are given a class, and other clones once, few, many or no size at all.

j_call: TRBJ2-5
d_call: .
v_call: TRBV12-3/TRBV12-4
clone_size: many
cdr3_aa: CASSFENQETQYF
cdr3_nt: TGTGCCAGCAGTTTTGAGAATCAAGAGACCCAGTACTTC

j_call: TRBJ1-1
d_call: .
v_call: TRBV2
clone_size: many
cdr3_aa: CASSEGPQSPALSVAFF
cdr3_nt: TGTGCCAGCAGTGAAGGGCCCCAGAGTCCCGCCCTGTCTGTAGCTTTCTTT

j_call: TRBJ2-2
d_call: TRBD1
v_call: TRBV27
clone_size: many
cdr3_aa: CASSSLGQGAGPVTGELFF
cdr3_nt: TGTGCCAGCAGTTCCTTGGGACAGGGCGCGGGACCGGTGACCGGGGAGCTGTTTTTT

j_call: TRBJ2-7
d_call: .
v_call: TRBV5-1
clone_size: many
cdr3_aa: CASSLLQGLAAYEQYF
cdr3_nt: TGCGCCAGCAGCTTATTGCAGGGTCTGGCCGCCTACGAGCAGTACTTC

j_call: TRBJ1-6
d_call: TRBD1
v_call: TRBV9
clone_size: few
cdr3_aa: CASRAGAGGLNSPLHF
cdr3_nt: TGTGCCAGCAGGGCCGGGGCAGGGGGATTAAATTCACCCCTCCACTTT

j_call: TRBJ2-7
d_call: .
v_call: TRBV4-1
clone_size: few
cdr3_aa: CASSHATSYEQYF
cdr3_nt: TGCGCCAGCAGCCATGCTACTTCCTACGAGCAGTACTTC

j_call: TRBJ1-5
d_call: .
v_call: TRBV10-1
clone_size: .
cdr3_aa: CASSESRGNSNQPQHF
cdr3_nt: TGCGCCAGCAGTGAGTCGCGAGGGAATAGCAATCAGCCCCAGCATTTT

j_call: TRBJ1-1
d_call: .
v_call: TRBV12-3/TRBV12-4
clone_size: many
cdr3_aa: CASTPSPPGIGAFF
cdr3_nt: TGTGCCAGCACCCCTAGCCCCCCGGGGATTGGGGCTTTCTTT

j_call: TRBJ2-7
d_call: TRBD2
v_call: TRBV11-3
clone_size: many
cdr3_aa: CASSLNGGGSYEQYF
cdr3_nt: TGTGCCAGCAGCTTAAATGGCGGGGGATCCTACGAGCAGTACTTC

j_call: TRBJ2-7
d_call: .
v_call: TRBV15
clone_size: many
cdr3_aa: CATSTTGSSYEQYF
cdr3_nt: TGTGCCACCAGCACAACAGGTAGCTCCTACGAGCAGTACTTC

j_call: TRBJ1-2
d_call: .
v_call: TRBV7-2
clone_size: .
cdr3_aa: CASSLDAGGSNYGYTF
cdr3_nt: TGTGCCAGCAGCTTAGATGCTGGGGGCTCAAACTATGGCTACACCTTC

j_call: TRBJ2-2
d_call: .
v_call: TRBV29-1
clone_size: .
cdr3_aa: CSVVGNGELFF
cdr3_nt: TGCAGCGTTGTTGGGAACGGGGAGCTGTTTTTT

j_call: TRBJ2-2
d_call: TRBD2
v_call: TRBV6-1
clone_size: many
cdr3_aa: CASSPGGATNTGELFF
cdr3_nt: TGTGCCAGCAGCCCCGGGGGGGCTACGAACACCGGGGAGCTGTTTTTT

j_call: TRBJ1-5
d_call: .
v_call: TRBV28
clone_size: many
cdr3_aa: CASSFRLGNQPQHF
cdr3_nt: TGTGCCAGCAGTTTCCGGCTTGGCAATCAGCCCCAGCATTTT

j_call: TRBJ2-5
d_call: .
v_call: TRBV7-9
clone_size: .
cdr3_aa: CASSPGLLVFPEAQYF
cdr3_nt: TGTGCCAGCAGCCCGGGTCTACTAGTGTTCCCTGAGGCCCAGTACTTC

j_call: TRBJ2-2
d_call: TRBD2
v_call: TRBV6-5
clone_size: .
cdr3_aa: CASSSVAGGGGELFF
cdr3_nt: TGTGCCAGCAGTTCCGTGGCGGGGGGCGGCGGGGAGCTGTTTTTT

j_call: TRBJ1-1
d_call: .
v_call: TRBV7-8
clone_size: many
cdr3_aa: CASSLVGIAEAFF
cdr3_nt: TGTGCCAGCAGCTTAGTGGGGATCGCTGAAGCTTTCTTT

j_call: TRBJ2-7
d_call: .
v_call: TRBV2
clone_size: once
cdr3_aa: CAGRAGSYEQYF
cdr3_nt: TGTGCCGGTAGGGCGGGTTCCTACGAGCAGTACTTC

j_call: TRBJ1-1
d_call: .
v_call: TRBV28
clone_size: once
cdr3_aa: CASSLLPGQSNTEAFF
cdr3_nt: TGTGCCAGCAGTTTATTGCCGGGACAATCGAACACTGAAGCTTTCTTT

j_call: TRBJ2-7
d_call: .
v_call: TRBV27
clone_size: .
cdr3_aa: CASTTSRGDSPLRLYEQYF
cdr3_nt: TGTGCCAGCACCACCTCAAGGGGGGATTCTCCCCTACGTCTTTACGAGCAGTACTTC

j_call: TRBJ1-5
d_call: TRBD1
v_call: TRBV28
clone_size: many
cdr3_aa: CASGGTGEEQPQHF
cdr3_nt: TGTGCCAGCGGGGGGACAGGGGAGGAGCAGCCCCAGCATTTT

j_call: TRBJ2-5
d_call: .
v_call: TRBV12-3/TRBV12-4
clone_size: many
cdr3_aa: CASSQSETQYF
cdr3_nt: TGTGCCAGCAGTCAAAGTGAGACCCAGTACTTC

j_call: TRBJ2-5
d_call: .
v_call: TRBV28
clone_size: few
cdr3_aa: CASSHLRGLSLETQYF
cdr3_nt: TGTGCCAGCAGCCACCTACGCGGGCTCTCGCTAGAGACCCAGTACTTC

j_call: TRBJ1-1
d_call: .
v_call: TRBV20-1
clone_size: many
cdr3_aa: CSANRGNLNTEAFF
cdr3_nt: TGCAGTGCTAATAGGGGGAATTTGAACACTGAAGCTTTCTTT

j_call: TRBJ2-7
d_call: .
v_call: TRBV30
clone_size: .
cdr3_aa: CAWSLPGGIVYEQYF
cdr3_nt: TGTGCCTGGAGTCTACCAGGGGGGATCGTCTACGAGCAGTACTTC

j_call: TRBJ1-1
d_call: .
v_call: TRBV6-1
clone_size: few
cdr3_aa: CASSALRGAVNTEAFF
cdr3_nt: TGTGCCAGCAGTGCCCTACGGGGGGCTGTGAACACTGAAGCTTTCTTT

j_call: TRBJ2-2
d_call: .
v_call: TRBV2
clone_size: .
cdr3_aa: CASSVLSGNTGELFF
cdr3_nt: TGTGCCAGCAGTGTTCTCAGTGGGAACACCGGGGAGCTGTTTTTT

j_call: TRBJ1-5
d_call: TRBD1
v_call: TRBV6-1
clone_size: once
cdr3_aa: CASSEEDPGGSNQPQHF
cdr3_nt: TGTGCCAGCAGTGAAGAAGATCCAGGGGGTAGCAATCAGCCCCAGCATTTT

j_call: TRBJ2-7
d_call: TRBD1
v_call: TRBV28
clone_size: many
cdr3_aa: CASSNDRAPYEQYF
cdr3_nt: TGTGCCAGCAGTAACGACAGGGCCCCCTACGAGCAGTACTTC

j_call: TRBJ2-2
d_call: .
v_call: TRBV24-1
clone_size: .
cdr3_aa: CATSDPLKVTGELFF
cdr3_nt: TGTGCCACCAGTGACCCGTTGAAGGTGACCGGGGAGCTGTTTTTT

j_call: TRBJ1-1
d_call: .
v_call: TRBV12-5
clone_size: many
cdr3_aa: CASAIEYGTEAFF
cdr3_nt: TGTGCTAGTGCTATAGAGTATGGAACCGAAGCTTTCTTT

j_call: TRBJ2-2
d_call: .
v_call: TRBV6-5
clone_size: many
cdr3_aa: CASSYLVFGGELFF
cdr3_nt: TGTGCCAGCAGTTATTTGGTCTTCGGCGGGGAGCTGTTTTTT

j_call: TRBJ2-7
d_call: .
v_call: TRBV20-1
clone_size: many
cdr3_aa: CSARPRGAITYEQYF
cdr3_nt: TGCAGTGCTAGGCCACGGGGGGCCATTACCTACGAGCAGTACTTC

j_call: TRBJ2-5
d_call: TRBD1
v_call: TRBV18
clone_size: .
cdr3_aa: CASSPTGGKETQYF
cdr3_nt: TGTGCCAGCTCACCGACAGGGGGCAAGGAGACCCAGTACTTC

j_call: TRBJ2-5
d_call: .
v_call: TRBV19
clone_size: many
cdr3_aa: CASSISGGQETQYF
cdr3_nt: TGTGCCAGTAGTATATCCGGCGGTCAAGAGACCCAGTACTTC

j_call: TRBJ1-3
d_call: .
v_call: TRBV25-1
clone_size: few
cdr3_aa: CASSLRDNSGNTIYF
cdr3_nt: TGTGCCAGCAGTCTCCGGGACAACTCTGGAAACACCATATATTTT

j_call: TRBJ2-7
d_call: .
v_call: TRBV19
clone_size: many
cdr3_aa: CASKAEASYEQYF
cdr3_nt: TGTGCCAGTAAGGCCGAAGCCTCCTACGAGCAGTACTTC

j_call: TRBJ1-2
d_call: .
v_call: TRBV12-3/TRBV12-4
clone_size: many
cdr3_aa: CASRVTGFGYTF
cdr3_nt: TGTGCCAGCAGGGTTACAGGGTTTGGCTACACCTTC

j_call: TRBJ2-5
d_call: .
v_call: TRBV5-4
clone_size: .
cdr3_aa: CASSPRRTTETQYF
cdr3_nt: TGTGCCAGCAGCCCTCGACGGACGACGGAGACCCAGTACTTC

j_call: TRBJ2-7
d_call: TRBD2
v_call: TRBV24-1
clone_size: .
cdr3_aa: CATSWILAGDSIYEQYF
cdr3_nt: TGTGCCACCAGTTGGATACTAGCGGGAGATAGTATCTACGAGCAGTACTTC

j_call: TRBJ2-5
d_call: TRBD1
v_call: TRBV12-3/TRBV12-4
clone_size: many
cdr3_aa: CASSLNPTGGQETQYF
cdr3_nt: TGTGCCAGCAGTTTGAATCCGACAGGGGGCCAAGAGACCCAGTACTTC

j_call: TRBJ1-3
d_call: .
v_call: TRBV2
clone_size: few
cdr3_aa: CASSRQHSGNTIYF
cdr3_nt: TGTGCCAGCAGTAGACAACACTCTGGAAACACCATATATTTT

j_call: TRBJ2-5
d_call: TRBD2
v_call: TRBV11-3
clone_size: .
cdr3_aa: CASSPRGDPDGETQYF
cdr3_nt: TGTGCCAGCAGCCCCCGGGGGGACCCGGATGGAGAGACCCAGTACTTC

j_call: TRBJ2-5
d_call: TRBD2
v_call: TRBV6-5
clone_size: many
cdr3_aa: CASSYGSGGGTQYF
cdr3_nt: TGTGCCAGCAGTTACGGGAGCGGCGGGGGGACCCAGTACTTC

j_call: TRBJ1-2
d_call: .
v_call: TRBV7-9
clone_size: few
cdr3_aa: CASSWPGHGRGGYTF
cdr3_nt: TGTGCCAGCAGCTGGCCGGGACACGGACGGGGTGGCTACACCTTC

j_call: TRBJ2-2
d_call: .
v_call: TRBV20-1
clone_size: many
cdr3_aa: CSAMWDPNTGELFF
cdr3_nt: TGCAGTGCTATGTGGGATCCGAACACCGGGGAGCTGTTTTTT